This TCR beta chain was identified during a study of control samples from healthy donors and cancer patients. Method: immunoSEQ multiplex PCR; TCRdb's copy keeps in-frame clones and lacks some. The data contain 160,000 or so clones, 90% to 95% of them singletons. The V and J ends lost 3 bases and 2 bases, in that order; junction bases with no gene match: 5. The CDR3 has 15 residues. Germline CDR1 is SGHRS and CDR2 is YFSETQ. This clone was seen just once. The material sequenced was PBMCs. This receptor was obtained from a man in his 60s with colorectal cancer. The V and J genes are TRBV5-1 and TRBJ2-1; 7 bases map to TRBD2. The CDR3 DNA sequence: TGCGCCAGCAGCTACGGGGGGACTGCCTACAATGAGCAGTTCTTC. Its translation is CASSYGGTAYNEQFF.